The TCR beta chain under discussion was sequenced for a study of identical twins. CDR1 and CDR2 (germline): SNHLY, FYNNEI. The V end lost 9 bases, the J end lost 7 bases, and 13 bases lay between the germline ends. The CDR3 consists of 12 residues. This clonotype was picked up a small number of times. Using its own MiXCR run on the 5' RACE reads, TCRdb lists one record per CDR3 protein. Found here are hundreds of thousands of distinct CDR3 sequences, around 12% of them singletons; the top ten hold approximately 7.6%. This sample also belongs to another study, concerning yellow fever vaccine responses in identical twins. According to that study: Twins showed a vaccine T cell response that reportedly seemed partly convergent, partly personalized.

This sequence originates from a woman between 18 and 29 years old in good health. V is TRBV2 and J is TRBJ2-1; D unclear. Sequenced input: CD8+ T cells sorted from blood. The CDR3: CASPGGWNEQFF. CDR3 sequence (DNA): TGTGCCAGTCCCGGTGGGTGGAATGAGCAGTTCTTC.